The 23 T cell receptor beta chains below come from one sample, sequenced in a study of blood T cell repertoires in COVID-19. Libraries were prepared by immunoSEQ multiplex PCR; TCRdb keeps only in-frame clonotypes and omits some of them. The data hold about 240,000 clones, with 70% to 90% observed a single time. The sequencing sample was made of PBMCs or T cells enriched from blood (not recorded which). The source of these receptors is a woman in her thirties or forties with acute COVID-19.

This chain links TRBV19 with TRBJ1-2; D perhaps matches TRBD1 (5 bases). Germline CDR1 and CDR2: LNHDA and SQIVND (reference sequence). The V and J ends lost 11 bases and 0 bases respectively, with 19 bases between them. CDR3 length equals 15 residues. The CDR3: CAARREGSSNYGYTF. As DNA, the CDR3 is TGTGCCGCACGTCGGGAGGGGTCCTCTAACTATGGCTACACCTTC.

The CDR3 reads CATSKNRGNTDTQYF. The CDR3 DNA reads TGTGCCACCAGTAAAAACAGGGGAAACACAGATACGCAGTATTTT. The chain combines TRBV24-1 with TRBJ2-3; 7 bases line up with TRBD1. In germline, CDR1 is KGHDR, CDR2 SFDVKD. This CDR3 is built from 15 residues. J gave up 2 bases and V 6 bases, and 7 bases lay outside the gene matches.

The J gene is TRBJ2-3, the V gene TRBV7-5; the table's D call TRBD2 went unverified against the DNA. TRBV7-5 is noted as a pseudogene. CDR3 size: 20 residues. Here the CDR3 reads CARSCIPRLAESESTDTQYF. The CDR3 nucleotides read TGTGCCAGAAGCTGCATCCCCCGACTAGCGGAAAGCGAGAGCACAGATACGCAGTATTTT.

This clone was counted once. The J gene is TRBJ2-3, the V gene TRBV4-1; D is unresolved. The CDR3 runs to 12 residues. The V gene lost 4 bases and the J gene lost 5 bases, with 7 bases spanning the gap. Germline V lookup: CDR1 MGHRA, CDR2 YSYEKL. CDR3 DNA: TGCGCCAGCAGCCCCCGGTTAGATACGCAGTATTTT. Its protein is CASSPRLDTQYF.

The table lists this clone with a count of one. This chain joins TRBV3-1 (or the pseudogene TRBV3-2) and TRBJ2-1, with D perhaps TRBD2 (5 bases). Trimming stripped 0 bases from V and 2 bases from J, with 11 bases between. The CDR3 consists of 16 residues. Per the germline V gene, CDR1 is LGHDT and CDR2 is YNNKEL (reference sequence). For the CDR3, the DNA is TGTGCCAGCAGCCAAGATCTTAGCGCGACCTACAATGAGCAGTTCTTC. Its translation: CASSQDLSATYNEQFF.

The gene calls are TRBV7-3 and TRBJ2-1; 8 bases agree with TRBD1. Germline V gene lookup returns CDR1 SGHTA and CDR2 FQGTGA. This CDR3 comprises 16 residues. V shed 5 bases, J shed 8 bases, and the junction held 14 bases outside the gene matches. The CDR3 sequence is CASSQLGGQGSYEQFF. CDR3 sequence (DNA): TGTGCCAGCAGCCAACTAGGCGGACAGGGTAGTTATGAGCAGTTCTTC.

V and J are TRBV7-8 and TRBJ2-3; 12 bases are shared with TRBD2. The CDR3 spans 17 residues. In germline, CDR1 is SGHVS, CDR2 FQNEAQ. The V and J ends lost 8 bases and 1 base, in that order; junction bases with no gene match: 10. The CDR3 is CASLKDRLAGGTDTQYF. In DNA form, the CDR3 reads TGTGCCAGCTTGAAGGATAGACTAGCGGGAGGCACAGATACGCAGTATTTT.

V gene TRBV19 combines with J gene TRBJ2-1; perhaps TRBD1 as D (6 bases). Germline V gives CDR1 LNHDA, CDR2 SQIVND (reference sequence). The CDR3 spans 15 residues. V was pared by 5 bases and J by 4 bases, with 15 bases between. This CDR3 reads CASSEDRAYYNEQFF. CDR3 bases: TGTGCCAGTAGTGAGGACAGAGCATATTACAATGAGCAGTTCTTC.

The chain has TRBV10-2 and TRBJ2-3; 7 bases agree with TRBD1. This CDR3 is built from 14 residues. V dropped 3 bases and J dropped 1; count of bases not matched to a gene: 1. Germline-derived CDR1 and CDR2 are WSHSY and SAAADI. The CDR3 region has the DNA TGCGCCAGCAGTGATGACAGGGGCACAGATACGCAGTATTTT. It codes for CASSDDRGTDTQYF.

The V gene is TRBV6-5, the J gene TRBJ1-6; tentatively, D is TRBD1 (5 bases). The germline gives CDR1 MNHEY, CDR2 SVGAGI. The CDR3 has 15 amino acids. Trimming left V 0 bases short and J 6 bases short, with 9 bases between. The DNA of the CDR3 is TGTGCCAGCAGTTACTCGATGCAGGGTAATTCACCCCTCCACTTT. This encodes CASSYSMQGNSPLHF.

The chain has TRBV2 and TRBJ2-1; a possible D gene is TRBD2 (6 bases). This CDR3 contains 17 residues. In germline, CDR1 is SNHLY, CDR2 FYNNEI. The germline V and J ends were trimmed by 1 base and 0 bases, with 13 bases remaining between them. The CDR3 sequence is CASSEGLASISYNEQFF. The DNA of the CDR3 is TGTGCCAGCAGTGAAGGCCTAGCGTCGATCTCCTACAATGAGCAGTTCTTC.

In this sample, this clone turned up once. The genes are TRBV30 and TRBJ2-7; 10 bases match TRBD2. The CDR3 length is 14 residues. Germline V CDR1 and CDR2: GTSNPN, SVGIG (reference sequence). The V segment lost 3 bases and the J segment 2 bases; nucleotides outside the gene matches: 4. The CDR3 nucleotides read TGTGCCTGGAGAGTAGCGGGAGGCACCTACGAGCAGTACTTC. It yields the protein CAWRVAGGTYEQYF.

This chain uses TRBV13 with TRBJ2-1; 9 bases match TRBD1. This CDR3 comprises 15 residues. V was pared by 0 bases and J by 8 bases, with 5 bases of the junction left unmatched. Germline-derived CDR1 and CDR2 are PRHDT and FYEKMQ (reference sequence). DNA of the CDR3: TGTGCCAGCAGCTTAGGCGAACAGGGGGCCGATGAGCAGTTCTTC. Residues: CASSLGEQGADEQFF.

Note on this clone: At the DNA level, this CDR3 is encoded by other sequences in the same sample as well. This chain joins TRBV6-5 and TRBJ1-1; TRBD1 aligns across 7 bases. Per germline, CDR1 MNHEY and CDR2 SVGAGI. V shed 0 bases, J shed 4 bases, and the junction held 5 bases outside the gene matches. The CDR3 runs to 15 residues. The DNA for the CDR3 is TGTGCCAGCAGTTACTCGATCCAGGGGGGCACTGAAGCTTTCTTT. It specifies CASSYSIQGGTEAFF.

The V call is TRBV9, the J call TRBJ2-1; D perhaps matches TRBD2 (6 bases). Trimming cost V 4 bases and J 2 bases, with 13 bases left between them. The germline V gene encodes CDR1 SGDLS and CDR2 YYNGEE. This CDR3 spans 15 amino acids. CDR3: CASSPSGEPYNEQFF. Written as DNA, the CDR3 is TGTGCCAGCAGCCCATCGGGGGAACCCTACAATGAGCAGTTCTTC.

V usage is TRBV5-1 and J usage is TRBJ2-3; TRBD2 aligns across 7 bases. The V and J ends lost 0 bases and 5 bases, in that order; junction bases with no gene match: 9. The CDR3 is 16 amino acids. Germline V gene lookup returns CDR1 SGHRS and CDR2 YFSETQ. CDR3 residues: CASSLGDGTTGDTQYF. In DNA form, the CDR3 reads TGCGCCAGCAGCTTGGGGGACGGGACTACGGGAGATACGCAGTATTTT.

V gene TRBV2 combines with J gene TRBJ1-2, with unresolved D. Germline CDR1 is SNHLY and CDR2 is FYNNEI. The CDR3 runs 14 residues. The ends were cut back, 0 bases at V and 2 bases at J, with 7 bases in the middle. The DNA of the CDR3 is TGTGCCAGCAGTGAAGCAAGAGGGAACTATGGCTACACCTTC. Its translation: CASSEARGNYGYTF.

The V call is TRBV6-5, the J call TRBJ1-5, with 11 bases fitting TRBD1. In germline, CDR1 is MNHEY, CDR2 SVGAGI. V dropped 6 bases and J dropped 2; count of bases not matched to a gene: 3. CDR3 length: 15 amino acids. In DNA form, the CDR3 reads TGTGCCAGCAGCGGACAGGGGGCAGGCAATCAGCCCCAGCATTTT. Amino acid sequence: CASSGQGAGNQPQHF.

The CDR3 DNA follows: TGCGCCAGCCGACCGAGTCTAGCGGGAGGACTGGGAGAGACCCAGTACTTC. Translating it yields CASRPSLAGGLGETQYF. J is TRBJ2-5 and V is TRBV5-1, with 11 bases aligning to TRBD2. The ends lost 7 bases at V and 4 bases at J; junction bases unmatched: 15. The CDR3 runs to 17 residues. Germline V gene data show CDR1 as SGHRS and CDR2 as YFSETQ.

The chain couples TRBV27 to TRBJ2-1; weak D call: TRBD1 (6 bases). This CDR3 has 16 residues. The V end lost 5 bases, the J end lost 5 bases, and 19 bases lay between the germline ends. The germline CDR1 and CDR2 sequences are MNHEY and SMNVEV (reference sequence). The CDR3: CASSPSTGSRDNEQFF. The CDR3 DNA sequence: TGTGCCAGCAGTCCCTCGACAGGCTCTAGGGACAATGAGCAGTTCTTC.

This sequence joins TRBV12-2 and TRBJ2-3; the table's D call of TRBD2 was not tested on the DNA. TRBV12-2 is labeled a pseudogene. The length of the CDR3 is 16 residues. This chain's CDR3 is CASRFRTSGSTDTQYF. In DNA, the CDR3 is TGTGCAAGTCGCTTTCGGACTAGCGGGAGCACAGATACGCAGTATTTT.

V usage is TRBV10-2 and J usage is TRBJ1-1, with TRBD1 identical over 8 bases. This CDR3 has 14 residues. Germline CDR1 is WSHSY and CDR2 is SAAADI. Trimming cost V 1 base and J 5 bases; bases outside gene matches: 3. The CDR3 region has the DNA TGCGCCAGCAGTGAGTGGACAGGGAGGACTGAAGCTTTCTTT. This translates into CASSEWTGRTEAFF.

The genes are TRBV6-4 and TRBJ2-7, with 10 bases fitting TRBD2. Trimming at V came to 0 bases and at J to 1 base, leaving 6 bases not matched to a gene. CDR1 and CDR2 (germline): MRHNA, SNTAGT. CDR3 length: 17 amino acids. Here the CDR3 reads CASSDSGLAGDSYEQYF. The CDR3 DNA follows: TGTGCCAGCAGTGACTCCGGGCTAGCGGGAGATTCCTACGAGCAGTACTTC.